The rows below give T cell receptor beta chains drawn from one sample of a study of immune evolution from preneoplasia to lung adenocarcinoma. The table came from immunoSEQ multiplex PCR; TCRdb's copy has only in-frame clones and leaves some out. The sample yields about 8,400 clones, around 81% seen once. The sequenced sample consisted of FFPE invasive lung adenocarcinoma tissue. The receptors were gathered from a person aged 45-60 years with lung adenocarcinoma. The CDR3 runs from the conserved cysteine through the conserved F or W. Each record gives: J gene, V gene, clone size, D gene, CDR3 protein, CDR3 DNA. D genes are given only for firm matches. Rows may omit the clone size; those that give it use once, few, many or a size class.

TRBJ2-7,TRBV7-9,-,TRBD1,CASSLEGAVKYF,TGTGCCAGCAGCTTAGAGGGGGCCGTGAAGTACTTC
TRBJ2-7,TRBV6-5,once,-,CASSWDGYEQYF,TGTGCCAGCAGCTGGGACGGCTACGAGCAGTACTTC
TRBJ2-2,TRBV18,-,TRBD1,CASSPLMTGSLNTGELFF,TGTGCCAGCTCACCCCTAATGACAGGGTCCCTCAACACCGGGGAGCTGTTTTTT
TRBJ1-1,TRBV19,-,-,CASGDYTEAFF,TGTGCCAGCGGGGACTACACTGAAGCTTTCTTT
TRBJ2-2,TRBV5-1,-,TRBD1,CASSSGQYTGELFF,TGCGCCAGCAGCTCGGGACAGTACACCGGGGAGCTGTTTTTT
TRBJ2-7,TRBV6-1,-,-,CASSDPGTRNLYEQYF,TGTGCCAGCAGTGACCCCGGAACACGGAATCTCTACGAGCAGTACTTC
TRBJ2-7,TRBV19,-,-,CASSLDRSGTVSYEQYF,TGTGCCAGTAGTCTAGACCGTTCCGGGACGGTATCCTACGAGCAGTACTTC
TRBJ1-1,TRBV5-5,few,-,CASRVRDTEAFF,TGTGCCAGCAGGGTGCGGGACACTGAAGCTTTCTTT
TRBJ2-3,TRBV7-2,few,TRBD1,CASPTGQGRTRRSDTQYF,TGTGCCAGCCCGACCGGACAGGGTCGCACCCGAAGGTCAGATACGCAGTATTTT
TRBJ2-3,TRBV7-2,-,-,CASSPSGRVDTQYF,TGTGCCAGCAGCCCCAGTGGCAGGGTGGATACGCAGTATTTT
TRBJ2-5,TRBV9,-,TRBD2,CASSVSGSAQTQYF,TGTGCCAGCAGCGTTAGCGGGAGCGCCCAGACCCAGTACTTC
TRBJ2-2,TRBV14,-,-,CASSLESEAGTGELFF,TGTGCCAGCAGCTTAGAATCGGAGGCGGGCACCGGGGAGCTGTTTTTT
TRBJ1-4,TRBV7-9,few,-,CASSLGEATNEKLFF,TGTGCCAGCAGCTTAGGGGAAGCAACTAATGAAAAACTGTTTTTT
TRBJ2-3,TRBV4-2,medium-sized,-,CASSQELRPTLSTDTQYF,TGTGCCAGCAGCCAGGAGCTCCGGCCGACCCTTAGCACAGATACGCAGTATTTT
TRBJ1-2,TRBV5-6,-,-,CASLPTGTIDNYGYTF,TGTGCCAGCCTCCCTACAGGGACTATTGATAACTATGGCTACACCTTC
TRBJ1-2,TRBV4-1,once,TRBD1,CASSQDQAPGGGGYTF,TGCGCCAGCAGCCAAGATCAGGCCCCAGGGGGCGGAGGCTACACCTTC
TRBJ2-6,TRBV11-2,large,TRBD1,CASSPGTGGVGANVLTF,TGTGCCAGCAGTCCCGGGACAGGGGGCGTTGGGGCCAACGTCCTGACTTTC
TRBJ2-1,TRBV6-1,-,-,CASSETASGSLGWFF,TGTGCCAGCAGTGAAACCGCAAGCGGCAGCCTCGGGTGGTTCTTC
TRBJ2-1,TRBV4-1,-,TRBD2,CASSLERDLYNEQFF,TGCGCCAGCAGCTTGGAGCGGGACCTCTACAATGAGCAGTTCTTC
TRBJ1-2,TRBV27,-,TRBD1,CASSPSFQWTGEDGYTF,TGTGCCAGCAGTCCTTCTTTCCAGTGGACAGGGGAAGATGGCTACACCTTC
TRBJ1-1,TRBV5-1,-,-,CASSVQGTEMNTEAFF,TGCGCCAGCAGCGTGCAGGGGACTGAAATGAACACTGAAGCTTTCTTT
TRBJ2-7,TRBV4-1,-,TRBD1,CASSGQGQGSYEQYF,TGCGCCAGCAGCGGTCAGGGACAGGGGTCCTACGAGCAGTACTTC
TRBJ1-5,TRBV11-2,-,-,CASSLDMGAYQPQHF,TGTGCCAGCAGCTTAGATATGGGGGCTTATCAGCCCCAGCATTTT
TRBJ2-2,TRBV7-3,few,-,CASAPPDNLNTGELFF,TGTGCCAGCGCGCCACCCGACAACTTAAACACCGGGGAGCTGTTTTTT
TRBJ2-7,TRBV19,few,-,CASSRTARAYEQYF,TGTGCCAGTAGTAGAACCGCACGGGCCTACGAGCAGTACTTC
TRBJ2-7,TRBV7-2,once,-,CASSPFQGEQYF,TGTGCCAGCAGCCCCTTCCAGGGCGAGCAGTACTTC
TRBJ2-7,TRBV23-1,few,-,CASSQSQVTYEQYF,TGCGCCAGCAGTCAATCACAGGTTACCTACGAGCAGTACTTC
TRBJ2-3,TRBV5-1,-,-,CASSLEGGYGTDTQYF,TGCGCCAGCAGCTTGGAGGGGGGCTATGGCACAGATACGCAGTATTTT
TRBJ1-1,TRBV29-1,-,TRBD1,CSVEDGGQKAFF,TGCAGCGTTGAAGACGGGGGACAGAAAGCTTTCTTT
TRBJ1-5,TRBV19,-,-,CASKGGGTASNQPQHF,TGTGCCAGTAAGGGCGGAGGGACGGCTAGCAATCAGCCCCAGCATTTT
TRBJ1-2,TRBV6-6,-,TRBD1,CASSYHQLDRGNGYTF,TGTGCCAGCAGTTATCACCAATTAGACAGGGGCAACGGCTACACCTTC
TRBJ2-3,TRBV7-3,once,-,CASSLNSPSTDTQYF,TGTGCCAGCAGCTTAAACAGTCCTAGCACAGATACGCAGTATTTT
TRBJ2-7,TRBV30,-,TRBD2,CAWSVRAGAYEQYF,TGTGCCTGGAGTGTAAGAGCGGGGGCCTACGAGCAGTACTTC
TRBJ2-7,TRBV18,-,-,CASSPPPVGTRHEQYF,TGTGCCAGCTCACCACCGCCCGTGGGGACGCGACACGAGCAGTACTTC
TRBJ1-2,TRBV4-2,-,-,CASSQEAQTDFYGYTF,TGTGCCAGCAGCCAAGAGGCCCAGACAGATTTCTATGGCTACACCTTC
TRBJ1-1,TRBV6-4,-,-,CASSEIPNTEAFF,TGTGCCAGCAGTGAAATCCCGAACACTGAAGCTTTCTTT
TRBJ2-3,TRBV6-1,-,-,CASSWGASTDTQYF,TGTGCCAGCAGCTGGGGAGCTAGCACAGATACGCAGTATTTT
TRBJ1-2,TRBV19,large,-,CASSPQREGYTF,TGTGCCAGTAGTCCCCAAAGAGAAGGCTACACCTTC
TRBJ2-1,TRBV10-3,-,TRBD2,CAISLKSGVNEQFF,TGTGCCATCAGTTTGAAAAGCGGGGTCAATGAGCAGTTCTTC
TRBJ1-1,TRBV29-1,once,-,CSVEGQNTEAFF,TGCAGCGTTGAAGGACAGAACACTGAAGCTTTCTTT
TRBJ2-1,TRBV5-1,-,TRBD2,CASSPNSGRALNEQFF,TGCGCCAGCAGCCCCAATAGCGGGAGGGCCTTAAATGAGCAGTTCTTC
TRBJ2-1,TRBV13,-,TRBD1,CASSLAGTGTHNEQFF,TGTGCCAGCAGCTTAGCCGGGACAGGGACTCACAATGAGCAGTTCTTC
TRBJ2-7,TRBV28,-,-,CASSLQGLGYEQYF,TGTGCCAGCAGCCTTCAGGGGCTCGGCTACGAGCAGTACTTC
TRBJ1-2,TRBV27,-,TRBD1,CASSLAGGAGGYTF,TGTGCCAGCAGTCTGGCAGGGGGCGCGGGAGGCTACACCTTC